The 8 T cell receptor beta chains below all came from one sample that was sequenced in a study of T cell changes during pregnancy in multiple sclerosis. This table comes from immunoSEQ multiplex PCR, and its TCRdb copy is limited to in-frame clones, with some not included. Here the sample spans about 110,000 clones, about 90% being singletons. The material was peripheral blood, obtained before pregnancy. All receptors come from a female donor with multiple sclerosis, enrolled in a pregnancy study.

The V gene is TRBV2, the J gene TRBJ1-1, with D perhaps matching TRBD1 (6 bases). V was shortened by 3 bases and J by 10 bases, with 21 bases between the two germline ends. In germline, CDR1 is SNHLY, CDR2 FYNNEI. The CDR3 is 15 amino acids. CDR3 in DNA: TGTGCCAGCAGTGAGACAGGCTTGGCCTCAAAGGGAGCTTTCTTT. The encoded protein is CASSETGLASKGAFF.

This clone was observed once. V and J are TRBV7-6 and TRBJ1-1, with 8 nucleotides matching TRBD1. CDR1 is SGHVS, CDR2 FNYEAQ, per germline. The CDR3 sequence is 16 residues long. Germline trimming cut 0 bases from V and 1 base from J; bases unmatched to any gene: 4. The CDR3 coding sequence is TGTGCCAGCAGCTTAGCGCCAGGGGGCAGGAACACTGAAGCTTTCTTT. Amino acids: CASSLAPGGRNTEAFF.

The genes are TRBV18 and TRBJ2-7, with 10 bases aligning to TRBD1. Germline CDR1 KGHSH, CDR2 LQKENI. The CDR3 sequence is 15 residues long. With 2 bases clipped from V and 6 bases from J, the junction kept 7 bases outside the gene matches. The CDR3 protein is CASSPGDRGIFEQYF. The CDR3 DNA follows: TGTGCCAGCTCACCAGGGGACAGGGGAATTTTCGAGCAGTACTTC.

The chain joins TRBV11-2 to TRBJ2-7, with 8 bases that match TRBD2. The J segment lost 4 bases and the V segment lost 3 bases, leaving 5 bases of the junction unmatched. This CDR3 has 14 amino acids. Germline V CDR1 and CDR2: SGHAT, FQNNGV. CDR3 DNA: TGTGCCAGCAGCTTCGCGGGGGGTACTTACGAGCAGTACTTC. Protein sequence: CASSFAGGTYEQYF.

V and J are TRBV4-3 and TRBJ2-1, with 11 bases lining up with TRBD1. Germline lookup yields CDR1 LGHNA and CDR2 YSLEER. Germline trimming cut 1 base from V and 7 bases from J; bases unmatched to any gene: 3. The CDR3 is 15 amino acids. Here the CDR3 reads CASSQGTGGGNEQFF. The DNA of the CDR3 is TGCGCCAGCAGCCAAGGGACAGGGGGCGGGAATGAGCAGTTCTTC.

This clone is a singleton in its sample. The chain uses TRBV7-6 and TRBJ2-1, with TRBD2 as a possible D gene (5 bases). V lost 3 bases, J lost 5 bases, and 17 bases lay in between. The germline V gene has CDR1 SGHVS and CDR2 FNYEAQ. This CDR3 has 16 amino acids. The CDR3 nucleotides read TGTGCCAGCAGCTTTAGCGCAACGGACCAGAACAATGAGCAGTTCTTC. Its translation is CASSFSATDQNNEQFF.

CDR3 nucleotides: TGTGCCAGCAGCGGCCCAAATAACTACGAGCAGTACTTC. It yields the protein CASSGPNNYEQYF. The rearrangement uses TRBV7-8 and TRBJ2-7; no clear D gene. Deletions cut 5 bases from V and 3 bases from J, with 11 bases between. Germline loops: CDR1 SGHVS, CDR2 FQNEAQ. The CDR3 runs to 13 residues. Combining the CDR3 with reference TRBV7-8 and TRBJ2-7 gives the whole variable domain GAGVSQSPRYKVAKRGQDVALRCDPISGHVSLFWYQQALGQGPEFLTYFQNEAQLDKSGLPSDRFFAERPEGSVSTLKIQRTQQEDSAVYLCASSGPNNYEQYFGPGTRLTVT.

This chain joins TRBV6-1 and TRBJ2-7, with 13 positions matching TRBD2. In germline, CDR1 is MNHNS, CDR2 SASEGT. The CDR3 totals 16 residues. V dropped 4 bases and J dropped 4; count of bases not matched to a gene: 7. Written as DNA, the CDR3 is TGTGCCAGCAGTGGAGGACTAGCGGGAGTTGTATACGAGCAGTACTTC. As protein: CASSGGLAGVVYEQYF.